This entry lists 19 T cell receptor beta chains sequenced from one sample in a study of response to subunit inactivated influenza vaccine. TCRdb reprocessed the RT-PCR reads via MiXCR and lists one record per CDR3 protein. The data hold more than 550,000 distinct CDR3 sequences, with 10% to 12% observed a single time. The same data also went into a second study, on T cells expressing NK-cell markers. This second report adds: The authors generated TCR beta cDNA through 5'RACE template switching with UMIs.

The material sequenced was PBMCs from blood, taken on the day of vaccination. The origin of the receptors is a man aged 50-60 years who received an inactivated influenza vaccine.

In its sample, this clonotype was seen a few times. This sequence joins TRBV6-2 or TRBV6-3 and TRBJ2-1, with 10 bases aligning to TRBD1. The length of the CDR3 is 13 residues. V gave up 6 bases and J gave up 6 bases; unmatched junction bases: 2. The germline gives CDR1 MNHEY, CDR2 SVGEGT. In DNA form, the CDR3 reads TGTGCCAGCAGAAGACAGGGGGCCAATGAGCAGTTCTTC. Its protein is CASRRQGANEQFF.

This clonotype has only a few counts. The rearrangement uses TRBV27 and TRBJ2-3; D is ambiguous. Germline CDR1 is MNHEY and CDR2 is SMNVEV (reference sequence). The CDR3 sequence is 13 residues long. The V end was cut by 2 bases, the J end by 1 base, with 4 bases between. CDR3 sequence (DNA): TGTGCCAGCAGTTTAATGGGCACAGATACGCAGTATTTT. Translation gives CASSLMGTDTQYF.

This clonotype was found many times. The V gene is TRBV20-1, the J gene TRBJ1-2; 8 bases fit TRBD1. After removal of 6 bases from V and 4 bases from J, the junction contained 7 bases not matched to a gene. Germline values: CDR1 DFQATT, CDR2 SNEGSKA (reference sequence). The CDR3 contains 13 residues. CDR3 in DNA: TGCAGTGCAGGACAGGGAGTTGGCTATGGCTACACCTTC. Protein: CSAGQGVGYGYTF.

This clonotype was detected only a few times. The V gene is TRBV5-1, the J gene TRBJ1-1; tentatively, D is TRBD1 (5 bases). This CDR3 contains 15 residues. Germline assignment: CDR1 SGHRS and CDR2 YFSETQ. V was clipped by 0 bases and J by 5 bases, with 14 bases between them. The CDR3 bases are TGCGCCAGCAGCTTGGAACCGGGGAGGGGAACTGAAGCTTTCTTT. The encoded protein is CASSLEPGRGTEAFF.

In this sample, this clonotype turned up a few times. The chain recombines TRBV5-1 with TRBJ2-1; possibly TRBD2 for D (6 bases). Germline V gives CDR1 SGHRS, CDR2 YFSETQ. V dropped 3 bases and J dropped 0 bases, with 10 bases sitting between them. This CDR3 is 15 amino acids long. The CDR3 DNA reads as TGCGCCAGCAGCTCCATAGCGGCCTCCTACAATGAGCAGTTCTTC. Its protein is CASSSIAASYNEQFF.

V is TRBV20-1 and J is TRBJ2-5; no reliable D call. This CDR3 has 13 amino acids. CDR1 DFQATT and CDR2 SNEGSKA come from the germline V gene (reference sequence). The V gene lost 1 base and the J gene lost 5 bases, with 11 bases spanning the gap. The CDR3 sequence: CSARGEVVETQYF. DNA for the CDR3: TGCAGTGCTAGAGGAGAGGTGGTGGAGACCCAGTACTTC.

This clonotype was seen more than once but under ten times. The chain uses TRBV5-1 and TRBJ2-2, with a tentative D call TRBD1 (6 bases). CDR3 length: 14 amino acids. V gave up 4 bases and J gave up 5 bases, with 12 bases separating them. CDR1 is SGHRS and CDR2 is YFSETQ in the germline V gene. CDR3 sequence reads: CASSPPGATGELFF. As DNA, the CDR3 is TGCGCCAGCAGCCCACCAGGGGCGACCGGGGAGCTGTTTTTT.

This clonotype was found many times. The chain couples TRBV12-3 or TRBV12-4 to TRBJ2-1, with 13 nucleotides matching TRBD2. The V and J ends lost 5 bases and 7 bases, in that order; junction bases with no gene match: 5. CDR3 length: 15 amino acids. Here the CDR3 reads CASSRGLAGTNEQFF. In DNA form, the CDR3 reads TGTGCCAGCAGTCGGGGACTAGCGGGAACTAATGAGCAGTTCTTC.

This clonotype was found many times. This sequence joins TRBV12-3 or TRBV12-4 and TRBJ1-1, with TRBD1 matching over 8 bases. This CDR3 contains 13 residues. V lost 6 bases to trimming and J lost 4 bases; unmatched junction nucleotides: 4. CDR3 amino acids: CASSQDRGTEAFF. CDR3 coding DNA: TGTGCCAGCAGCCAAGACAGGGGCACTGAAGCTTTCTTT.

This clonotype was seen more than once but under ten times. One junction end does not reproduce the germline sequence, and a read error may be involved. V gene TRBV12-3 or TRBV12-4 combines with J gene TRBJ2-5; 8 nucleotides align to TRBD2. CDR3 length: 16 amino acids. The CDR3 sequence: CASSYPLGAGEGVQNF. The CDR3 coding sequence is TGTGCCAGCAGTTACCCCCTCGGAGCGGGGGAGGGAGTTCAAAACTTC.

In this sample, this clonotype turned up a few times. The V call is TRBV7-8, the J call TRBJ1-4; TRBD1 might be the D (6 bases). The CDR3 contains 15 residues. V was shortened by 5 bases and J by 5 bases, with 15 bases between the two germline ends. Germline CDR1 SGHVS, CDR2 FQNEAQ. DNA of the CDR3: TGTGCCAGCAGCCTCACGGGGGGCCCGAATGAAAAACTGTTTTTT. This codes for CASSLTGGPNEKLFF.

The chain joins TRBV6-5 to TRBJ2-1, with D unclear. Germline loops: CDR1 MNHEY, CDR2 SVGAGI. V was trimmed by 4 bases and J by 9 bases, leaving 7 bases between them. This CDR3 is 11 amino acids long. The CDR3 reads CASSSISEQFF. CDR3 sequence (DNA): TGTGCCAGCAGTTCAATAAGTGAGCAGTTCTTC.

This clonotype was observed many times. The V gene is TRBV18, the J gene TRBJ2-5; TRBD1 matches 8 bases. The J segment lost 5 bases and the V segment lost 1 base, leaving 9 bases of the junction unmatched. Germline loops: CDR1 KGHSH, CDR2 LQKENI. The CDR3 has 16 amino acids. CDR3 sequence: CASSPRPGQGDETQYF. CDR3 nucleotides: TGTGCCAGCTCACCACGTCCTGGACAGGGTGATGAGACCCAGTACTTC.

The genes are TRBV6-2 or TRBV6-3 and TRBJ2-5; D not resolved. V was cut by 3 bases and J by 2 bases, with 7 bases left in between. Per the germline V gene, CDR1 is MNHEY and CDR2 is SVGEGT. The CDR3 runs to 13 residues. CDR3 in DNA: TGTGCCAGCAGTTATTTCCGGCAAGAGACCCAGTACTTC. Its protein is CASSYFRQETQYF.

The chain combines TRBV4-1 with TRBJ2-1, with a possible D match to TRBD1 (5 bases). Trimming took off 6 bases at V and 7 bases at J, with 16 bases between the two ends. This CDR3 region has 14 residues. In germline, CDR1 is MGHRA, CDR2 YSYEKL. The CDR3 nucleotides are TGCGCCAGCAGTATTGCCCGCAGGGATAATGAGCAGTTCTTC. This gives the protein CASSIARRDNEQFF.

The gene calls are TRBV2 and TRBJ2-5; the match to TRBD1 covers 8 bases. Unmatched junction bases numbered 12, after V lost 7 bases and J lost 5 bases. The CDR3 has 15 amino acids. Germline assignment: CDR1 SNHLY and CDR2 FYNNEI. The CDR3 region is CASKTGAGGVETQYF. CDR3 DNA sequence: TGTGCCAGCAAAACGGGGGCAGGGGGCGTGGAGACCCAGTACTTC.

The chain couples TRBV29-1 to TRBJ2-2; 14 bases line up with TRBD2. CDR1 and CDR2 from the germline V gene are SQVTM and ANQGSEA. The junction had 8 bases not matched to a gene; V was cut back by 6 bases and J by 5 bases. The CDR3 extends over 16 amino acids. CDR3 bases: TGCAGCGTCGGACAGACTAGCGGGAGGGGAACCGGGGAGCTGTTTTTT. This gives the protein CSVGQTSGRGTGELFF.

This clonotype was found a few times. The chain recombines TRBV28 with TRBJ2-7; 8 bases are a match to TRBD1. The length of the CDR3 is 18 residues. The V gene end was trimmed by 6 bases and the J gene end by 3 bases; junction bases not matched to a gene: 19. Germline V gene sequence: CDR1 MDHEN, CDR2 SYDVKM. For the CDR3, the DNA is TGTGCCAGCAGACCGACCGGGACAGGCTATCAAGGGAGCTACGAGCAGTACTTC. Protein sequence: CASRPTGTGYQGSYEQYF.

This clonotype was found a few times. This chain connects TRBV3-1 to TRBJ2-7; no reliable D call. V was trimmed by 2 bases and J by 0 bases, leaving 14 bases between them. Germline V lookup: CDR1 LGHDT, CDR2 YNNKEL (reference sequence). This CDR3 spans 16 amino acids. The CDR3 sequence is CASSQSPTSTSYEQYF. The CDR3 DNA sequence: TGTGCCAGCAGCCAATCCCCGACGTCCACCTCCTACGAGCAGTACTTC.